These 17 T cell receptor beta chains came from one sample sequenced in a study of T cells after yellow fever vaccination. MiXCR, run by TCRdb on the 5' RACE reads, gives a single entry per CDR3 protein. The table shows around 67,000 distinct CDR3 sequences, with more than 5.5% occurring only once. Sequencing used CD8+ T cells sorted from PBMCs, obtained roughly 5 days after the first yellow fever vaccination. These receptors originate from a man aged 18 to 35 who received the YFV17D yellow fever vaccine.

There are many counts of this clonotype. V and J are TRBV24-1 and TRBJ2-1, with D perhaps matching TRBD2 (6 bases). Germline CDR1 and CDR2: KGHDR and SFDVKD. Trimming removed 4 bases from V and 9 bases from J, with 24 bases in between. The CDR3 is 17 amino acids. This chain's CDR3 is CATSEGLASRVGSEQFF. CDR3 DNA: TGTGCCACCAGTGAGGGGTTAGCGTCGCGGGTCGGGAGTGAGCAGTTCTTC.

In its sample, this clonotype was seen a few times. The J gene is TRBJ1-1, the V gene TRBV20-1; no definite D call. CDR1 and CDR2 from the germline V gene are DFQATT and SNEGSKA (reference sequence). Deletions cut 1 base from V and 1 base from J, with 13 bases between. This CDR3 spans 15 amino acids. The CDR3 nucleotides read TGCAGTGCTAGAGTGGTGAGGGCCCCGAACACTGAAGCTTTCTTT. Encoded protein: CSARVVRAPNTEAFF.

This clonotype has at least ten counts. The rearrangement joins TRBV27 to TRBJ2-3; D is perhaps TRBD2 (6 bases). CDR1 and CDR2 from the germline V gene are MNHEY and SMNVEV (reference sequence). This CDR3 has 13 amino acids. Trimming took off 11 bases at V and 6 bases at J, with 18 bases between the two ends. The CDR3 DNA follows: TGTGCCGGATCTAGCGTCCCTGGGGATACGCAGTATTTT. Translated, it gives CAGSSVPGDTQYF.

This clonotype occurred a few times. The CDR3 bases are TGCGCCAGCAGCCAAGTTACCAGACTCTCCTACGAGCAGTACTTC. It codes for CASSQVTRLSYEQYF. V is TRBV4-1 and J is TRBJ2-7; no definite D call. Germline CDR1 and CDR2: MGHRA and YSYEKL. Trimming stripped 1 base from V and 0 bases from J, with 10 bases between. This CDR3 is 15 amino acids long.

The rearrangement joins TRBV4-2 to TRBJ2-3; 8 nucleotides match TRBD2. V was pared by 1 base and J by 3 bases, with 9 bases of the junction left unmatched. This CDR3 has 17 residues. The germline V gene has CDR1 LGHNA and CDR2 YNFKEQ. CDR3: CASSQGSPGGRTDTQYF. The CDR3 coding sequence is TGTGCCAGCAGCCAAGGGTCTCCGGGGGGGCGAACAGATACGCAGTATTTT.

In its sample, this clonotype was seen many times. The chain employs TRBV5-4 and TRBJ1-5; D is unresolved. The CDR3 length is 13 residues. Germline V gene lookup returns CDR1 SGHNT and CDR2 YYREEE (reference sequence). The germline V and J ends were trimmed by 2 bases and 7 bases, with 10 bases remaining between them. CDR3 protein: CASSFDDGQPQHF. In nucleotides, the CDR3 is TGTGCCAGCAGCTTTGACGATGGCCAGCCCCAGCATTTT.

This clonotype turned up a few times. The chain joins TRBV29-1 to TRBJ1-1, with D possibly being TRBD1 (6 bases). The V gene lost 6 bases and the J gene lost 1 base, with 18 bases spanning the gap. The CDR3 is made up of 15 amino acids. Per the germline V gene, CDR1 is SQVTM and CDR2 is ANQGSEA. CDR3 region: CSVVRGGGENTEAFF. CDR3 DNA sequence: TGCAGCGTAGTGAGAGGGGGAGGAGAGAACACTGAAGCTTTCTTT.

The chain links TRBV6-1 to TRBJ2-5; no clear D. This CDR3 is 17 amino acids long. Germline V CDR1 and CDR2: MNHNS, SASEGT. The ends were cut back, 5 bases at V and 4 bases at J, with 23 bases in the middle. The CDR3: CASSPPARSPPPETQYF. In nucleotides, the CDR3 is TGTGCCAGCAGTCCTCCGGCGCGTTCGCCGCCCCCAGAGACCCAGTACTTC.

The chain uses TRBV9 and TRBJ2-4, with D possibly being TRBD2 (6 bases). Trimming took off 3 bases at V and 1 base at J, with 17 bases between the two ends. Germline V gives CDR1 SGDLS, CDR2 YYNGEE. The length of the CDR3 is 17 residues. The DNA for the CDR3 is TGTGCCAGCAGCGGATCATCCGGGGGTTTGGCCAAAAACATTCAGTACTTC. Translated, it gives CASSGSSGGLAKNIQYF.

The gene calls are TRBV6-2 or TRBV6-3 and TRBJ2-1; no clear D gene. The CDR3 sequence is 16 residues long. V lost 6 bases and J lost 8, with 23 bases in between. Germline loops: CDR1 MNHEY, CDR2 SVGEGT. The CDR3: CASRVGVWLDFDEQFF. In DNA form, the CDR3 reads TGTGCCAGCAGGGTGGGCGTGTGGCTGGATTTCGATGAGCAGTTCTTC.

A note on this clonotype: The junction shows a germline mismatch at one end, possibly a read error. V gene TRBV6-4 combines with J gene TRBJ2-1, with a tentative D call TRBD1 (7 bases). The germline V gene encodes CDR1 MRHNA and CDR2 SNTAGT. This CDR3 spans 19 amino acids. Here the CDR3 reads CTSSFMVRDDRVGGNEQFF. The CDR3 nucleotides are TGTACCAGCAGTTTTATGGTGCGGGACGACAGGGTCGGGGGCAATGAGCAGTTCTTC.

This clonotype was detected many times. The genes are TRBV5-1 and TRBJ1-1, with D possibly being TRBD1 (6 bases). V lost 0 bases, J lost 4 bases, and 10 bases lay in between. This CDR3 is built from 14 residues. CDR1 is SGHRS and CDR2 is YFSETQ in the germline V gene. In DNA, the CDR3 is TGCGCCAGCAGCTTGGGAGGGACAACCACTGAAGCTTTCTTT. This gives the protein CASSLGGTTTEAFF. The full variable domain, rest sourced from reference TRBV5-1 and TRBJ1-1, is KAGVTQTPRYLIKTRGQQVTLSCSPISGHRSVSWYQQTPGQGLQFLFEYFSETQRNKGNFPGRFSGRQFSNSRSEMNVSTLELGDSALYLCASSLGGTTTEAFFGQGTRLTVV.

This clonotype turned up a few times. The rearrangement joins TRBV6-4 to TRBJ2-7; TRBD2 is a possible D gene (5 bases). The V gene lost 4 bases and the J gene lost 3 bases, with 13 bases spanning the gap. This CDR3 contains 14 residues. Germline CDR1 reads MRHNA; CDR2 reads SNTAGT. The CDR3 DNA reads TGTGCCAGCAGTGCCTTAGGGAGCCTCTACGAGCAGTACTTC. Amino acids: CASSALGSLYEQYF.

This chain connects TRBV4-2 to TRBJ1-5; unclear D gene. V lost 0 bases, J lost 3 bases, and 6 bases lay in between. Germline assignment: CDR1 LGHNA and CDR2 YNFKEQ. This CDR3 comprises 14 residues. The CDR3 DNA follows: TGTGCCAGCAGCCAAGATGGATCCAATCAGCCCCAGCATTTT. As protein: CASSQDGSNQPQHF.

The sample holds a few counts of this clonotype. This rearrangement joins TRBV5-1 to TRBJ2-3, with D uncertain. V was trimmed by 4 bases and J by 2 bases, leaving 17 bases between them. Germline CDR1 and CDR2: SGHRS and YFSETQ. The CDR3 has 16 amino acids. The CDR3 reads CASSPRGVVDTDTQYF. CDR3 DNA: TGCGCCAGCAGCCCCCGAGGTGTGGTAGACACAGATACGCAGTATTTT.

This clonotype was counted ten times or more. The chain combines TRBV7-2 with TRBJ1-2; 9 bases map to TRBD1. Germline V gene lookup returns CDR1 SGHTA and CDR2 FQGNSA. The CDR3 has 13 residues. After removal of 3 bases from V and 7 bases from J, the junction contained 3 bases not matched to a gene. In DNA, the CDR3 is TGTGCCAGCAGCTTCGGGACAGGGTTTGGCTACACCTTC. As protein: CASSFGTGFGYTF.

This clonotype showed up just a few times. The CDR3 DNA sequence: TGTGCCAGCAGCCCTAAACCCAGGGGTTTTCACGAGCAGTACTTC. It codes for CASSPKPRGFHEQYF. This chain uses TRBV7-3 with TRBJ2-7; TRBD1 might be the D (6 bases). Germline CDR1 is SGHTA and CDR2 is FQGTGA. The CDR3 runs to 15 residues. The V end was cut by 5 bases, the J end by 5 bases, with 19 bases between.